These 10 T cell receptor beta chains share one sample of origin, sequenced in a study of beta chain features in type 1 diabetes. Sequencing targeted expressed TCRB transcripts, as all isolated RNA had been reverse transcribed. Using immunoSEQ multiplex PCR, the repertoire was profiled, and TCRdb retains in-frame clones only, with some absent. Among a few hundred thousand clones listed, under 13% were seen once. Sequencing was performed on central memory CD4+ T cells from blood. Receptors originate from a man between 18 and 35 years old in good health.

This clone was counted many times. The chain carries TRBV9 and TRBJ2-3; 11 bases are a match to TRBD2. V lost 6 bases and J lost 4; bases outside the gene matches: 7. The V gene's germline CDR1 is SGDLS and CDR2 YYNGEE. The CDR3 consists of 15 residues. CDR3 sequence (DNA): TGTGCCAGCACTTTAGCGGGAGGGAGGTCAGATACGCAGTATTTT. Encoded protein: CASTLAGGRSDTQYF.

This clone was observed at least ten times. The chain combines TRBV29-1 with TRBJ2-4; the D gene is possibly TRBD2 (6 bases). The CDR3 sequence is 12 residues long. The V gene lost 7 bases and the J gene lost 6 bases, with 13 bases spanning the gap. The germline CDR1 and CDR2 sequences are SQVTM and ANQGSEA. CDR3 in DNA: TGCAGCGGGGCCGGGACTCCAAACATTCAGTACTTC. This gives the protein CSGAGTPNIQYF. Based on the CDR3 plus reference TRBV29-1 and TRBJ2-4, the full variable domain is SAVISQKPSRDICQRGTSLTIQCQVDSQVTMMFWYRQQPGQSLTLIATANQGSEATYESGFVIDKFPISRPNLTFSTLTVSNMSPEDSSIYLCSGAGTPNIQYFGAGTRLSVL.

The chain links TRBV7-2 to TRBJ1-1, with D tentatively TRBD1 (6 bases). The germline gives CDR1 SGHTA, CDR2 FQGNSA. CDR3 length equals 15 residues. Trimming took 4 bases from V and 7 from J, leaving 19 bases between them. The CDR3, as DNA: TGTGCCAGCAGCTCCGATGGTACAGGGTGGAGTGAAGCTTTCTTT. It encodes CASSSDGTGWSEAFF. Complete variable domain (other parts from reference TRBV7-2 and TRBJ1-1): GAGVSQSPSNKVTEKGKDVELRCDPISGHTALYWYRQSLGQGLEFLIYFQGNSAPDKSGLPSDRFSAERTGGSVSTLTIQRTQQEDSAVYLCASSSDGTGWSEAFFGQGTRLTVV.

Only a few counts were recorded for this clone. The V call is TRBV6-5, the J call TRBJ1-5; weak D call: TRBD1 (5 bases). The CDR3 has 14 residues. V was cut by 6 bases and J by 2 bases, with 11 bases left in between. Germline CDR1 MNHEY, CDR2 SVGAGI. The CDR3 nucleotides read TGTGCCAGCAGGCAGGGATATGGCAATCAGCCCCAGCATTTT. The encoded protein is CASRQGYGNQPQHF.

The chain joins TRBV5-1 to TRBJ2-5, with D maybe TRBD2 (6 bases). V was clipped by 5 bases and J by 4 bases, with 18 bases between them. Germline V gene sequence: CDR1 SGHRS, CDR2 YFSETQ. The CDR3 is 15 residues long. Written as DNA, the CDR3 is TGCGCCAGCAGAGATCCGGGAAGGGAGGTAGAGACCCAGTACTTC. This codes for CASRDPGREVETQYF.

The chain links TRBV7-2 to TRBJ2-1; tentatively, D is TRBD2 (6 bases). Germline assignment: CDR1 SGHTA and CDR2 FQGNSA. The length of the CDR3 is 12 residues. V was cut by 5 bases and J by 8 bases, with 10 bases left in between. In DNA, the CDR3 is TGTGCCAGCAGCCCGCTAGCGTATGAGCAGTTCTTC. Translation: CASSPLAYEQFF.

This clone has only a few counts. V and J are TRBV7-9 and TRBJ2-1; D may be TRBD2 (6 bases). The CDR3 length is 16 residues. The V end lost 0 bases, the J end lost 8 bases, and 17 bases lay between the germline ends. Germline values: CDR1 SEHNR, CDR2 FQNEAQ (reference sequence). CDR3 amino acids: CASSLAWQGGYDEQFF. The CDR3 DNA reads TGTGCCAGCAGCTTAGCGTGGCAGGGAGGTTATGATGAGCAGTTCTTC. Based on the CDR3 plus reference TRBV7-9 and TRBJ2-1, the full variable domain is DTGVSQNPRHKITKRGQNVTFRCDPISEHNRLYWYRQTLGQGPEFLTYFQNEAQLEKSRLLSDRFSAERPKGSFSTLEIQRTEQGDSAMYLCASSLAWQGGYDEQFFGPGTRLTVL.

This clone has just a few counts. The rearrangement joins TRBV18 to TRBJ2-7, with D perhaps assigned TRBD1 or TRBD2 (6 bases each). This CDR3 is 14 amino acids long. The ends were cut back, 4 bases at V and 0 bases at J, with 10 bases in the middle. The germline gives CDR1 KGHSH, CDR2 LQKENI. The CDR3 DNA reads TGTGCCAGCTCACGAGGGGGGAGCTCCTACGAGCAGTACTTC. As protein: CASSRGGSSYEQYF.

The V and J genes are TRBV30 and TRBJ2-5, with 15 bases aligning to TRBD2. The J call may not be correct, given that the DNA end is closer to TRBJ2-7. Germline CDR1 reads GTSNPN; CDR2 reads SVGIG (reference sequence). This CDR3 has 14 residues. CDR3 nucleotides: TGTGCCTGGAGTGGGGGACTAGCGGGAGGCGAGCAGTACTTC. Amino acids: CAWSGGLAGGEQYF.

This clone was observed many times. As DNA, the CDR3 is TGTGCCAGCAGTTTCCAATTGACAGGGGGCACGGACGAGCAGTACTTC. Translation gives CASSFQLTGGTDEQYF. The chain carries TRBV28 and TRBJ2-7, with 10 nucleotides matching TRBD1. Trimming cost V 3 bases and J 5 bases; bases outside gene matches: 10. The CDR3 covers 16 residues. Germline V gene lookup returns CDR1 MDHEN and CDR2 SYDVKM.